This paragraph covers one TCR beta chain sequence. The antigen is undetermined. CDR1 and CDR2 from the germline V gene are MGHDK and SYGVNS. The CDR3 is 13 residues long. Trimming took off 5 bases at V and 3 bases at J, with 7 bases between the two ends. This entry comes from a study of T cells in tumors after PD-1 blockade. Overall study context: Peripheral blood samples averaged around 40,000 unique clonotypes and roughly 110,000 templates.

Study findings and constraints: Blood contained about 45% of the tumor's TCR clonotypes.

Sequencing was performed with immunoSEQ multiplex PCR; in TCRdb, only in-frame clones are kept and a portion is missing. Among more than 40,000 clones, more than 65% were seen once, and the ten largest hold about 9%. The chain couples TRBV25-1 to TRBJ2-2; D is uncertain. The sequenced sample was PBMCs, obtained before anti-PD-1 therapy. This clonotype was sampled from a human donor with advanced basal cell or squamous cell carcinoma (not recorded which). CDR3 bases: TGTGCCAGCAGTAAATTTGACACCGGGGAGCTGTTTTTT. It codes for CASSKFDTGELFF.